This entry describes one T cell receptor beta chain. This clonotype has at least ten counts. What this receptor recognizes is not known. The sample holds no much larger clone one base away, and base qualities are not on file. The source of the sample is a study of T cells in Graves' hyperthyroidism and ophthalmopathy (dated by TCRdb to the late 2010s). Background on the whole study: Peripheral blood was collected at initial diagnosis, before any treatment. The approximately 98 discovery patients were randomly divided into training and test sets at a 7:3 ratio. In addition, the study compared T-cell repertoires in thyroid tissue and in blood from roughly six Graves' hyperthyroidism patients. Once sampling was done, hyperthyroidism patients were given methimazole at a starting dose of 30 mg daily, whereas ophthalmopathy patients were given high-dose intravenous methylprednisolone. TCR Vbeta CDR3 sequencing of 130 to 150 peripheral blood samples (under 45 ophthalmopathy, around 80 hyperthyroidism and roughly 17 progressor patients) is reported in the paper. Prospective prediction of ophthalmopathy was tested in an independent validation cohort consisting of fewer than 20 hyperthyroidism patients and some 15 patients who later progressed to ophthalmopathy. A discovery cohort of fewer than 110 patients, 43 with Graves' ophthalmopathy and about 58 with stable Graves' hyperthyroidism, was used to find distinguishing TCR V-J signatures. The paper as a whole reports these results and caveats: In validation, the model predicted progression to ophthalmopathy a median of roughly 6.2 months before onset, with roughly 70% sensitivity and nearly 75% specificity. Sample size was not statistically predetermined, and investigators were not blinded to group allocation. A 13 V-J signature model separated ophthalmopathy from stable hyperthyroidism, with around 88% sensitivity and roughly 81% specificity in cross-validation and 80%/75% in testing. Most expanded thyroid clonotypes (frequency above 0.001) were also detected in blood, a finding suggesting that blood repertoires may reflect thyroid immune responses.

The germline V gene sets CDR1 to SGHTS and CDR2 to YDEGEE. From cysteine to phenylalanine, the CDR3 is 15 amino acids long. Just CDR3 DNA is preserved here, 45 bases in frame from base 1. V is cut back by 4 bases and J by 6 bases, with 8 bases in the junction unmatched. The TCR beta CDR3 regions were amplified from RNA transcripts. The first round of RT-PCR for the TCR CDR3 was performed with the HTBI primer set and the Qiagen OneStep RT-PCR kit. The libraries were constructed in a second round of multiplex PCR and then size-selected and purified. Libraries were sequenced paired-end with 100 bp reads on an Illumina HiSeq2000. As for how the authors treated the data: Raw data were processed with SOAPnuke, discarding reads with adapters, uncalled bases, mean Phred below 15, or no exact constant-primer or identifier match. COPE v1.2.5 was used to merge high-quality paired reads, and clonotypes were defined as unique nucleotide sequences. MiTCR v1.1 was used to align the clonotypes against IMGT TRBV, TRBD and TRBJ reference segments. Analysis was restricted to V-J combinations with a frequency above 0.0001, which covered over 98% of repertoires. A TCS score was defined as the ratio of F50 (clonal expansion) to E x V (chaos), with BLOSUM62-based TCRdist applied between CDR3 peptides within each V-J. Welch's t-statistics and random forest reduced around 550 V-J features to roughly 13, which were used in a naive Bayes classifier (R e1071). TCRdb applied fastp at Q25 and MiXCR to the public reads, then kept only in-frame beta chains. Rows are combined by CDR3 protein, so each entry shows the most common genes and DNA. TCRdb, not the authors, supplied the V and J calls. This sample has 300,000 to 450,000 distinct CDR3 sequences in its table, and around 18% of those were observed once. Around 15% of the sample lies in the top ten.

Ophthalmopathy patients had moderately to severely active disease, with a Clinical Activity Score of 3 or more, a NOSPECS grade of 4 or more, and a disease duration of less than 3 months. Exclusion was applied to patients with uncontrolled infections, other autoimmune diseases, pregnancy or lactation. Clinical symptoms, serum thyroxine and TRAb, thyroid ultrasound, and orbital computed tomography formed the basis for the diagnoses. Ficoll-Paque density gradient centrifugation was used to isolate PBMCs from 10 ml of fresh peripheral blood. Total RNA was extracted using Trizol reagent, and RNA quality was assessed on an Agilent 2100 Bioanalyzer.

Sequenced: blood. The clonotype originates from a woman between 40 and 50 years old with Graves' ophthalmopathy. Recombination linked TRBV5-8 to TRBJ2-7; TRBD1 fits 12 bases in the junction. CDR3 region: CASSPGQGAVREQYF. The nucleotides read TGTGCCAGCAGCCCGGGACAGGGGGCCGTGCGCGAGCAGTACTTC.